This T cell receptor (beta chain) was identified in a study of OX40 agonist ivuxolimab in advanced cancers. CDR1 is SGHTA, CDR2 FQGTGA, per germline. CDR3 length: 14 residues. V was trimmed by 4 bases and J by 4 bases, leaving 13 bases between them. The assay was immunoSEQ multiplex PCR, and TCRdb's table has in-frame clones only and misses some. The sample shows 30,000 to 40,000 clones, 65% to 80% of them seen only once. This clone appeared a single time. The specimen comprised CD4+ or CD8+ T cells sorted from blood, sampled in a trial of the OX40 agonist ivuxolimab. The V call is TRBV7-3, the J call TRBJ1-1; D is unresolved. This clonotype originated in an adult with an advanced solid tumor such as melanoma, head and neck, liver or kidney cancer. The CDR3 nucleotides are TGTGCCAGCAGCTCCCCCCGATCGGGCACTGAAGCTTTCTTT. Protein: CASSSPRSGTEAFF.